This T cell receptor (beta chain) stems from a study of blood T cells in healthy people across ages. Study results and caveats: Unknown CMV status may confound age-related changes in expanded clones.

Combining a sample-barcoded 5' primer with a J-beta primer mix, a second PCR ran for roughly 7 to 11 cycles. Each single sample gave us at least 3 million CDR3-containing paired-end reads. One entry per CDR3 protein results from TCRdb running MiXCR on the 5' RACE reads. The table records over a million distinct CDR3 sequences, around two fifths of them present only once. Total RNA amounts of at least 6 micrograms were extracted per sample. The ends were cut back, 8 bases at V and 5 bases at J, with 12 bases in the middle. The germline V gene has CDR1 SNHLY and CDR2 FYNNEI. The CDR3 runs to 13 residues. Turning to this clonotype: Its antigen is unknown.

Sequenced sample: blood. The chain joins TRBV2 to TRBJ2-2; D gene uncertain. This sequence originates from a woman aged 18 to 35 in good health. The CDR3 region has the DNA TGTGCCAGCCGGGCAGTGTGGACCGGGGAGCTGTTTTTT. It yields the protein CASRAVWTGELFF.